The clone carrying this TCR beta chain occurred a few times. The antigen is undetermined. This entry belongs to a study of T-cell reconstitution after alpha-beta-depleted transplantation in children. Findings and limits, study-wide: Diversity and T-cell counts at one year after transplant derived mostly from new T cells. At around two months after transplant, the alpha-beta T cells were reportedly derived from several hundred expanded clones that came from non-depleted graft cells. Surviving recipient cells, namely T cells and thymic progenitors, were the source of high day-60 TCRbeta diversity in some patients.

Unique molecular identifiers were used in preparing the TCRbeta library. Via MiXCR, TCRdb re-called the PCR reads, giving one row per CDR3 protein. The table includes 780,000 or so distinct CDR3 sequences, around 17% detected once. From germline, CDR1 is SGHRS and CDR2 YFSETQ. Trimming cost V 1 base and J 0 bases, with 10 bases left between them. CDR3 length equals 15 residues. The sequencing used PBMCs, mostly from graft donor cells, collected 360 days after TCRalphabeta/CD19-depleted stem cell transplant. The TCR sequence derives from a male patient aged 10-17 years who had a stem cell transplant for acute lymphoblastic leukemia, so the T cells may come from the graft donor. This chain uses TRBV5-1 with TRBJ1-1; D is possibly TRBD1 (6 bases). The CDR3 region has the DNA TGCGCCAGCAGCTTGAAGAGACAGGTGAACACTGAAGCTTTCTTT. Translation gives CASSLKRQVNTEAFF. Full variable domain (outside the CDR3, taken from reference TRBV5-1 and TRBJ1-1): KAGVTQTPRYLIKTRGQQVTLSCSPISGHRSVSWYQQTPGQGLQFLFEYFSETQRNKGNFPGRFSGRQFSNSRSEMNVSTLELGDSALYLCASSLKRQVNTEAFFGQGTRLTVV.